The 16 T cell receptor beta chains reported below all come from one sample, sequenced in a study of blood T cell repertoires in COVID-19. TCRdb's copy holds only in-frame clones and misses some; the assay was immunoSEQ multiplex PCR. The sample includes a few hundred thousand clones, about 85% of them seen just once. Sequencing was carried out using peripheral blood. Every receptor here comes from a man younger than 45 with active or convalescent COVID-19.

J is TRBJ1-3 and V is TRBV2; possibly TRBD1 for D (5 bases). The CDR3 totals 14 residues. Trimming took 6 bases from V and 0 from J, leaving 9 bases between them. Germline V gives CDR1 SNHLY, CDR2 FYNNEI. CDR3 sequence reads: CASRQASSGNTIYF. CDR3 nucleotide sequence: TGTGCCAGCAGACAGGCAAGCTCTGGAAACACCATATATTTT.

This clone has just one count. This sequence joins TRBV27 and TRBJ2-7; 11 nucleotides match TRBD2. V lost 5 bases to trimming and J lost 4 bases; unmatched junction nucleotides: 7. The CDR3 runs to 15 residues. Germline V CDR1 and CDR2: MNHEY, SMNVEV (reference sequence). DNA of the CDR3: TGTGCCAGCAGTATGCTAGCGGGAGGTTGGTACGAGCAGTACTTC. Translation gives CASSMLAGGWYEQYF.

The chain recombines TRBV5-4 with TRBJ2-1, with a tentative D call TRBD2 (5 bases). Trimming cost V 9 bases and J 9 bases, with 16 bases left between them. The CDR3 has 12 residues. Germline V gene data show CDR1 as SGHNT and CDR2 as YYREEE (reference sequence). CDR3 in amino acids: CATEGSSGEQFF. In DNA, the CDR3 is TGTGCCACAGAGGGAAGTTCGGGTGAGCAGTTCTTC.

This clone has just one count. The rearrangement joins TRBV6-5 to TRBJ1-6; D not resolved. Germline-derived CDR1 and CDR2 are MNHEY and SVGAGI. CDR3 length: 16 residues. V shed 0 bases and J shed 10 bases, with 16 bases lying between them. CDR3 DNA: TGTGCCAGCAGTTACTCTATCTCCGTAGGCGGCTCACCCCTCCACTTT. This encodes CASSYSISVGGSPLHF.

This chain joins TRBV7-9 and TRBJ2-3, with TRBD2 as a possible D gene (7 bases). Trimming removed 6 bases at V and 4 bases at J, with 14 bases between. Germline V gene sequence: CDR1 SEHNR, CDR2 FQNEAQ (reference sequence). The CDR3 runs to 14 residues. The DNA for the CDR3 is TGTGCCAGCAGTGGGGGGGCAGTGGCAGATACGCAGTATTTT. Translated: CASSGGAVADTQYF.

This clone was seen more than once but under ten times. This chain joins TRBV5-4 and TRBJ1-2, with TRBD1 identical over 7 bases. Trimming removed 1 base from V and 2 bases from J; junction bases left unmatched: 5. The CDR3 is made up of 15 amino acids. The germline V gene encodes CDR1 SGHNT and CDR2 YYREEE (reference sequence). For the CDR3, the DNA is TGTGCCAGCAGCTTGCGCCGACAGGGAAACTATGGCTACACCTTC. As protein: CASSLRRQGNYGYTF.

This chain connects TRBV5-1 to TRBJ2-5; 10 bases are a match to TRBD1. After removal of 3 bases from V and 2 bases from J, the junction contained 13 bases not matched to a gene. The CDR3 extends over 18 amino acids. The germline gives CDR1 SGHRS, CDR2 YFSETQ. Written as DNA, the CDR3 is TGCGCCAGCAGCTCTGGACAGGGGGGGAAGACACATCAAGAGACCCAGTACTTC. Amino acids: CASSSGQGGKTHQETQYF.

The gene calls are TRBV10-3 and TRBJ2-3; TRBD1 agrees at 8 bases. CDR1 and CDR2 (germline): ENHRY, SYGVKD. Trimming cost V 2 bases and J 6 bases; bases outside gene matches: 4. The CDR3 sequence is 14 residues long. CDR3 coding DNA: TGTGCCATCAGTGAGGGGACAGGCGGGGATACGCAGTATTTT. Its protein is CAISEGTGGDTQYF.

The chain is built from TRBV30 and TRBJ1-2, with a possible D match to TRBD1 (5 bases). Per the germline V gene, CDR1 is GTSNPN and CDR2 is SVGIG (reference sequence). CDR3 size: 12 residues. Trimming took 5 bases from V and 8 from J, leaving 15 bases between them. The CDR3 sequence is CAWGKGVGGYTF. The CDR3 DNA reads as TGTGCCTGGGGGAAAGGGGTGGGCGGCTACACCTTC.

The genes are TRBV7-2 and TRBJ2-7, with 15 bases lining up with TRBD2. The CDR3 is 16 amino acids. The V and J ends lost 5 bases and 7 bases, in that order; junction bases with no gene match: 9. The V gene's germline CDR1 is SGHTA and CDR2 FQGNSA. The CDR3 spells CASSPAGLAGGREQYF. The CDR3 coding sequence is TGTGCCAGCAGCCCCGCGGGACTAGCGGGGGGTCGGGAGCAGTACTTC. Using reference TRBV7-2 and TRBJ2-7 for the parts outside the CDR3, the full variable domain is GAGVSQSPSNKVTEKGKDVELRCDPISGHTALYWYRQSLGQGLEFLIYFQGNSAPDKSGLPSDRFSAERTGGSVSTLTIQRTQQEDSAVYLCASSPAGLAGGREQYFGPGTRLTVT.

This chain connects TRBV7-2 to TRBJ2-7; 7 positions match TRBD2. Germline CDR1 is SGHTA and CDR2 is FQGNSA. The CDR3 loop spans 15 amino acids. V was clipped by 4 bases and J by 0 bases; unmatched bases: 6. The CDR3, as DNA: TGTGCCAGCAGCTCCGGGACTACAGGCTCCTACGAGCAGTACTTC. As protein: CASSSGTTGSYEQYF.

This chain connects TRBV28 to TRBJ1-3, with D unclear. The CDR3 contains 11 residues. Trimming removed 3 bases at V and 10 bases at J, with 7 bases between. Looked up from germline, CDR1 is MDHEN and CDR2 is SYDVKM. The CDR3 DNA reads as TGTGCCAGCAGTTTCCGCGGGACCATATATTTT. It codes for CASSFRGTIYF.

Only a few counts were recorded for this clone. The chain has TRBV28 and TRBJ1-3; 7 nucleotides agree with TRBD1. This CDR3 comprises 13 residues. Germline CDR1 and CDR2: MDHEN and SYDVKM. V shed 6 bases and J 8 bases; nucleotides not matched to a gene: 7. The CDR3: CASRTSTGHTIYF. The CDR3 DNA sequence: TGTGCCAGCAGGACCTCGACAGGGCACACCATATATTTT.

The gene calls are TRBV5-6 and TRBJ1-2; D is unresolved. The V end was cut by 3 bases, the J end by 4 bases, with 13 bases between. The CDR3 is 14 residues long. CDR1 is SGHDT and CDR2 is YYEEEE in the germline V gene. Here the CDR3 reads CASSSPVSLYGYTF. The CDR3 DNA is TGTGCCAGCAGCTCCCCGGTGAGCCTCTATGGCTACACCTTC.

The chain joins TRBV25-1 to TRBJ2-6; D unclear. Between the trimmed V and J ends, which lost 7 bases and 4 bases, there was a span of 8 bases. Germline V gene data show CDR1 as MGHDK and CDR2 as SYGVNS. The CDR3 totals 13 residues. In DNA form, the CDR3 reads TGTGCCAGCATGAGTCCGGGGGCCAACGTCCTGACTTTC. Amino acid sequence: CASMSPGANVLTF.

The CDR3 loop is CASSLQGYNGYTF. The DNA of the CDR3 is TGTGCCAGCAGCCTCCAGGGGTATAATGGCTACACCTTC. This sequence joins TRBV14 and TRBJ1-2; the D gene is possibly TRBD1 (6 bases). The CDR3 spans 13 residues. The germline gives CDR1 SGHDN, CDR2 FVKESK. Trimming removed 4 bases at V and 6 bases at J, with 12 bases between.